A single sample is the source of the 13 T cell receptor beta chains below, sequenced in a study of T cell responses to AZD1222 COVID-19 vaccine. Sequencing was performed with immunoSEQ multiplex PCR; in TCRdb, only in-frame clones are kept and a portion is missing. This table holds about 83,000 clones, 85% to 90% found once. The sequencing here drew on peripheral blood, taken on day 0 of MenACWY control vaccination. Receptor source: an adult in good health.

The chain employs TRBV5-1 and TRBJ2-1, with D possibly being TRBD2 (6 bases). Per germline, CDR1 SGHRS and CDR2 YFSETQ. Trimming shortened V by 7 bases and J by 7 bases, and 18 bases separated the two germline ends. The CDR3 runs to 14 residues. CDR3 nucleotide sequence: TGCGCCAGCGTAAATAGGGGTGGGGGGAATGAGCAGTTCTTC. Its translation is CASVNRGGGNEQFF.

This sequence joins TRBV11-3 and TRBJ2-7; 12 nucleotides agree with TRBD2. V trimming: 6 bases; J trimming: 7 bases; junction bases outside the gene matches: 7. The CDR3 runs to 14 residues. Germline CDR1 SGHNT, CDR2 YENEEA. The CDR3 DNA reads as TGTGCCAGCAGTCTGACTAGCGGGAGTGTTGAGCAGTACTTC. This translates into CASSLTSGSVEQYF. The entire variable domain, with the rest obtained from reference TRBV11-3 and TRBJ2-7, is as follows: EAGVVQSPRYKIIEKKQPVAFWCNPISGHNTLYWYLQNLGQGPELLIRYENEEAVDDSQLPKDRFSAERLKGVDSTLKIQPAELGDSAVYLCASSLTSGSVEQYFGPGTRLTVT.

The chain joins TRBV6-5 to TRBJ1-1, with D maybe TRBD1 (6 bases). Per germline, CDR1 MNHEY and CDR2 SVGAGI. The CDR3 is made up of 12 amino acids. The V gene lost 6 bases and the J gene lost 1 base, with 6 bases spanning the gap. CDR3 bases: TGTGCCAGCAGAGGGGGGAACACTGAAGCTTTCTTT. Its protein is CASRGGNTEAFF.

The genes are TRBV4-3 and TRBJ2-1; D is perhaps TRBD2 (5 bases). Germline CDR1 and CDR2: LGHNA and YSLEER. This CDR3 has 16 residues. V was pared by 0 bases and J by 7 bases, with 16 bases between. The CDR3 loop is CASSQEFGLDGNEQFF. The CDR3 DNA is TGCGCCAGCAGCCAAGAATTTGGACTTGACGGGAATGAGCAGTTCTTC.

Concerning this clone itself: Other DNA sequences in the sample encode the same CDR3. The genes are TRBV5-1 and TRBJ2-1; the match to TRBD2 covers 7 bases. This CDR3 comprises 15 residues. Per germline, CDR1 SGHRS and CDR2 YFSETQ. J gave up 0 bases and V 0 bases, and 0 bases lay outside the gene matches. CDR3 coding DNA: TGCGCCAGCAGCTTGGGCGGGAGCTCCTACAATGAGCAGTTCTTC. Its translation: CASSLGGSSYNEQFF.

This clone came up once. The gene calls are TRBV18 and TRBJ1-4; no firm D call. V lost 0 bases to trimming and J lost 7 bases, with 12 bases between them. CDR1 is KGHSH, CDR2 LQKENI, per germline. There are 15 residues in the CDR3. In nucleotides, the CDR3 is TGTGCCAGCTCACCACCCTCGGCGTGGGGTGAAAAACTGTTTTTT. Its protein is CASSPPSAWGEKLFF.

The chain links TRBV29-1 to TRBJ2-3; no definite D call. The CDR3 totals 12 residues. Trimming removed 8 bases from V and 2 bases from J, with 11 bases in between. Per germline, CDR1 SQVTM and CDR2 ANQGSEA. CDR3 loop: CSTDDPTDTQYF. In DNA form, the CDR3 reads TGCAGCACAGACGACCCCACAGATACGCAGTATTTT.

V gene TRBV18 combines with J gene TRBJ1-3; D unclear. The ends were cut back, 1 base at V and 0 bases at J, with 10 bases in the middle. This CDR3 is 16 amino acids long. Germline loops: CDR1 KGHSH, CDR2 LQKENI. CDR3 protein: CASSPLVAASGNTIYF. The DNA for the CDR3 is TGTGCCAGCTCACCACTGGTTGCAGCCTCTGGAAACACCATATATTTT.

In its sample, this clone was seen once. DNA of the CDR3: TGTGCCAGCAGAAGACTAGCGGGAGTAACAGATACGCAGTATTTT. This gives the protein CASRRLAGVTDTQYF. The rearrangement joins TRBV6-6 to TRBJ2-3; TRBD2 aligns across 12 bases. CDR1 and CDR2 from the germline V gene are MNHNY and SVGAGI (reference sequence). CDR3 length: 15 amino acids. J lost 3 bases, V lost 6 bases, and 4 bases had no gene match.

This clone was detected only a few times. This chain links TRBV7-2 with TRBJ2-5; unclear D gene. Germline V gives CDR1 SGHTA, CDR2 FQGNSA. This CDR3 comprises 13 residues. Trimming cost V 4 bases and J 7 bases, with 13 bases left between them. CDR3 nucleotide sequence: TGTGCCAGCAGCTCTCTCCGATCGGGGACCCAGTACTTC. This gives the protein CASSSLRSGTQYF.

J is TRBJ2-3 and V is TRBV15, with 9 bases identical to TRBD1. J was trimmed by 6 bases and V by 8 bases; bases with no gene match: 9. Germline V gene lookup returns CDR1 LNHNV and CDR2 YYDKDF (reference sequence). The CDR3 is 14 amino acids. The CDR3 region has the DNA TGTGCCACCTTGAGACAGGGGGTCGGTGATACGCAGTATTTT. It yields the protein CATLRQGVGDTQYF.

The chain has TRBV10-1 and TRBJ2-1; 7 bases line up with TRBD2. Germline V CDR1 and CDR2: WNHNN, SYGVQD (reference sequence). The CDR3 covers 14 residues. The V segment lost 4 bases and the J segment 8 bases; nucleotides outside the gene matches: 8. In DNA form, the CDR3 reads TGCGCCAGCAGTGGGGCGGGAGCCGGGGATGAGCAGTTCTTC. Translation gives CASSGAGAGDEQFF.

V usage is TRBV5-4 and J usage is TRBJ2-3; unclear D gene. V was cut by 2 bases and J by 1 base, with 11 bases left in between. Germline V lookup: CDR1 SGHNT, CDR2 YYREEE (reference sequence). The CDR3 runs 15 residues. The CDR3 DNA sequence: TGTGCCAGCAGCTTCGGACCCCCCGGCACAGATACGCAGTATTTT. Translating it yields CASSFGPPGTDTQYF.